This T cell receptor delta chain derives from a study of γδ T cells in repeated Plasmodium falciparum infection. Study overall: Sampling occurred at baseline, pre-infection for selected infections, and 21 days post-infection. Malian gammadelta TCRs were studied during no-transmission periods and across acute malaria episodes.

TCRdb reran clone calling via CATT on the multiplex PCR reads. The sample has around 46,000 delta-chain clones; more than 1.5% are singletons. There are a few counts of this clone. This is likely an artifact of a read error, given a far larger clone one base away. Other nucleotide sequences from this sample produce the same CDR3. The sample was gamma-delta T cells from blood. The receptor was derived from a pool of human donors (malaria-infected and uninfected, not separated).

The CDR3 is CAFPQLRIGGPRKYTDKLIF. The DNA for the CDR3 is TGTGCCTTTCCACAACTACGCATTGGGGGTCCACGAAAGTACACCGATAAACTCATCTTC. The V gene call is TRDV3, and the J gene call is absent; TRDD3, the D gene given by the table, was not confirmed from the DNA. Looked up from germline, CDR1 is TVYSNPD and CDR2 is GDNSRS (reference sequence). This CDR3 is 20 amino acids long.